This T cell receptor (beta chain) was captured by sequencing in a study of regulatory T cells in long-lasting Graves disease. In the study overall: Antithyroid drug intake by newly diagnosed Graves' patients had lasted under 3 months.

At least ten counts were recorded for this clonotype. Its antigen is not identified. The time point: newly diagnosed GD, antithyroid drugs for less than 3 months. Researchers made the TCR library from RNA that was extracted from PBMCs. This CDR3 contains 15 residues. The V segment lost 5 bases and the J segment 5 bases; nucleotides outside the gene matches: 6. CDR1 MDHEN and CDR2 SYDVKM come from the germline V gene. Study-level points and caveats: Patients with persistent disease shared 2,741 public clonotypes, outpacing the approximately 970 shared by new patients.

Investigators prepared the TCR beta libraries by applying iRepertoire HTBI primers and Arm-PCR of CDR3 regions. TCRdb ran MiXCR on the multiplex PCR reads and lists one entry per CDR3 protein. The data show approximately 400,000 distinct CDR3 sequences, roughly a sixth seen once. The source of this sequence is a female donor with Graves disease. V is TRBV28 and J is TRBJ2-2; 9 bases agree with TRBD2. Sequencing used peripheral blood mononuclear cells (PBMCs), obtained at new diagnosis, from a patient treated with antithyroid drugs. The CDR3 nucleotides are TGTGCCAGCAGTCACGGCGGGGGGGCGACCGGGGAGCTGTTTTTT. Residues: CASSHGGGATGELFF.